This TCR beta chain was identified during a study of T-cell memory formation after mild COVID-19 (dated by TCRdb to about 2021). Notes on the research overall: TCR sequence clusters from the two donors were largely donor specific. Two young, previously healthy adult volunteers made up the cohort, one male and one female. T-cell clones expanding and contracting after mild COVID-19 in a couple of donors were tracked by longitudinal TCRalpha and TCRbeta repertoire sequencing.

Sequencing used an Illumina NovaSeq 6000. Using 5'RACE with constant-segment primers, TCRalpha and TCRbeta cDNA libraries were constructed, with sample barcodes and unique molecular identifiers added in the process. Trizol reagent was used to extract RNA from every sample. Amplification of the libraries took two PCR steps, and the second step added a second sample barcode plus Illumina TruSeq adapters. Sequencing of the libraries was done on an Illumina NovaSeq, producing 2 x 150 bp paired-end reads. The study's processing was this. With migec v1.2.7, reads were demultiplexed and then collapsed into UMI-guided consensus sequences. Using mixcr v2.1.11, the UMI consensuses were aligned to TRA and TRB V and J templates and assembled into clonotypes. A clonotype was counted as expanded or contracted only if both edgeR and NoisET called the change significant, with noise models trained on biological replicates. For edgeR calls, the thresholds were a false discovery rate-adjusted p below 0.01 and a log2 fold-change of 1. PCA with hierarchical clustering of max-normalized trajectories of the 1000 most abundant clonotypes was used as exploratory dynamics analysis. Separately sequenced CD4+ and CD8+ repertoires were used to assign a CD4 or CD8 phenotype to each responding clone. The public reads were run again by TCRdb, first through fastp at Q25 and then through MiXCR, and only productive beta chains were kept. Entries are consolidated by CDR3 protein sequence, retaining the most common genes and DNA. These V and J calls rely on TCRdb rather than the paper's analysis. The sample table contains around 300,000 distinct CDR3 sequences; only one count was recorded for roughly 15% of them. The ten most abundant clones make up around a fifth of the sample.

Ficoll-Paque density gradient centrifugation was the method used to isolate PBMCs. With regard to this clonotype: The clone's antigen remains unknown. Base qualities were left out, and no much larger clone turns up one base away.

What the work shows at the level of the full study, not this receptor alone: Some responding clones were detected in pre-infection memory, which suggested that pre-existing cross-reactive memory T cells had joined the SARS-CoV-2 response. Contracting CD4+ clones were located mainly in the CM and EM memory subsets, whereas CD8+ clones were found to be enriched in EMRA. The study included only two mild cases, and larger cohorts that include severe cases with pre-infection samples were judged to be necessary. SARS-CoV-2 specificity was not confirmed for the second-wave clones peaking on day 37. Clones that contracted from day 15 to 85 showed balanced CD4/CD8 phenotypes, whereas a second wave of clones that expanded from day 15 to 37 leaned towards CD4+.

Deletion took 0 bases off V and 3 bases off J, with a span of 7 bases between the germline ends. The CDR3 starts with the cysteine, ends with the phenylalanine, and has 14 residues. CDR3 DNA only is kept here, 42 bases in frame from base 1. Taken from the germline V gene, the CDR1 and CDR2 loops are SGHRS and YFSETQ. The sequence came from a young man who had mild COVID-19 (a few samples of this study predate the infection). The sample titles of this study are shuffled in the database, so cell type and time point are left out; the donor was told from shared clones. The V and J segments used are TRBV5-1 and TRBJ1-5; 5 matching bases give a weak D call of TRBD1. The sample comprised PBMCs or a T cell subset sorted from them (not recorded which). The DNA reads as follows: TGCGCCAGCAGCTTGGCAGGGATCAATCAGCCCCAGCATTTT. This sequence encodes CASSLAGINQPQHF.